This entry lists 8 T cell receptor beta chains sequenced from one sample in a study of cytomegalovirus exposure and HLA in healthy donors. PCR amplification relied on 60 Vbeta primers (plus 13 Jbeta primers). This table comes from immunoSEQ multiplex PCR, and its TCRdb copy is limited to in-frame clones, with some not included. The sample lists about 120,000 clones, about 78% seen once, with roughly an eighth in the top ten. Sequencing was performed on PBMCs. The receptors come from a woman between 40 and 55 years old in good health and CMV-seropositive.

This CDR3 reads CASYPGSGVTYEQYF. The DNA of the CDR3 is TGCGCCAGTTACCCCGGGTCGGGGGTAACCTACGAGCAGTACTTC. This chain joins TRBV5-1 and TRBJ2-7, with D possibly TRBD2 on 6 matching bases. The length of the CDR3 is 15 residues. Germline values: CDR1 SGHRS, CDR2 YFSETQ. With 8 bases removed from V and 2 bases from J, the gap between germline ends came to 20 bases.

The J gene is TRBJ1-4, the V gene TRBV2; the match to TRBD1 covers 9 bases. The ends lost 6 bases at V and 8 bases at J; junction bases unmatched: 13. Germline V gene lookup returns CDR1 SNHLY and CDR2 FYNNEI. CDR3 length: 16 residues. CDR3 sequence: CASSNSGTGYLEKLFF. The DNA for the CDR3 is TGTGCCAGCAGCAACTCCGGGACAGGGTATTTAGAAAAACTGTTTTTT.

The chain recombines TRBV6-6 with TRBJ1-5, with D perhaps matching TRBD1 (5 bases). Germline V lookup: CDR1 MNHNY, CDR2 SVGAGI (reference sequence). This CDR3 has 13 residues. The V and J ends lost 6 bases and 5 bases respectively, with 11 bases between them. CDR3 sequence: CASRDDSYQPQHF. The DNA for the CDR3 is TGTGCCAGCAGGGACGACAGTTATCAGCCCCAGCATTTT.

The chain joins TRBV6-6 to TRBJ2-7; 12 bases line up with TRBD1. CDR1 and CDR2 (germline): MNHNY, SVGAGI (reference sequence). The CDR3 has 15 amino acids. V trimming: 6 bases; J trimming: 7 bases; junction bases outside the gene matches: 10. The CDR3 is CASSLRGQGAEEQYF. CDR3 nucleotides: TGTGCCAGCAGCTTGAGGGGACAGGGGGCTGAAGAGCAGTACTTC.

The rearrangement links TRBV6-5 to TRBJ1-2, with no clear D. Trimming took off 6 bases at V and 4 bases at J, with 6 bases between the two ends. The CDR3 has 11 amino acids. CDR1 and CDR2 from the germline V gene are MNHEY and SVGAGI. For the CDR3, the DNA is TGTGCCAGCAGCAACAGCTATGGCTACACCTTC. Protein: CASSNSYGYTF.

The rearrangement uses TRBV5-4 and TRBJ1-6, with 9 positions matching TRBD1. The germline V gene has CDR1 SGHNT and CDR2 YYREEE (reference sequence). There are 18 residues in the CDR3. Trimming took 2 bases from V and 7 from J; bases not matched to a gene: 13. The CDR3 DNA reads as TGTGCCAGCAGCTTTCGGGTTAGTTGGGGACAGGGAAATTCACCCCTCCACTTT. Protein product: CASSFRVSWGQGNSPLHF.

The gene calls are TRBV9 and TRBJ2-7; D is perhaps TRBD1 (5 bases). The V end lost 0 bases, the J end lost 1 base, and 14 bases lay between the germline ends. This CDR3 has 16 amino acids. The V gene's germline CDR1 is SGDLS and CDR2 YYNGEE. The chain's CDR3 is CASSVGVGVGSYEQYF. In DNA form, the CDR3 reads TGTGCCAGCAGCGTAGGAGTAGGGGTTGGATCCTACGAGCAGTACTTC.

The chain is built from TRBV19 and TRBJ2-3; 9 nucleotides align to TRBD1. This CDR3 has 12 residues. CDR1 is LNHDA and CDR2 is SQIVND in the germline V gene (reference sequence). V was pared by 6 bases and J by 10 bases, with 5 bases of the junction left unmatched. CDR3 protein: CASRGQGFAQYF. The CDR3 DNA follows: TGTGCCAGTAGGGGACAGGGTTTTGCGCAGTATTTT.